Only a few counts were recorded for the clone carrying this T cell receptor (beta chain). Measured with immunoSEQ multiplex PCR; TCRdb has only the in-frame clones, and not every one. The repertoire holds about 160,000 clones, with roughly four fifths as singletons. Germline values: CDR1 SNHLY, CDR2 FYNNEI. With 6 bases clipped from V and 4 bases from J, the junction kept 15 bases outside the gene matches. The CDR3 sequence is 18 residues long. This specimen belongs to a study of blood T cell repertoires in COVID-19. About the research overall: Samples taken during acute and convalescent COVID-19 were collected in the United States, Italy and Spain.

The chain carries TRBV2 and TRBJ2-1, with TRBD2 matching 10 bases. The sample consisted of peripheral blood. The origin of this receptor is a woman older than 75 with acute or convalescent COVID-19. CDR3 DNA sequence: TGTGCCAGCAGGGGCGGGACTAGCGCTCAAGGGGGTTACAATGAGCAGTTCTTC. Translated: CASRGGTSAQGGYNEQFF. The variable domain in full, with the rest retrieved from reference TRBV2 and TRBJ2-1, is EPEVTQTPSHQVTQMGQEVILRCVPISNHLYFYWYRQILGQKVEFLVSFYNNEISEKSEIFDDQFSVERPDGSNFTLKIRSTKLEDSAMYFCASRGGTSAQGGYNEQFFGPGTRLTVL.